These T cell receptor beta chains were read from a single sample in a study of T cell responses to AZD1222 COVID-19 vaccine. Profiled with immunoSEQ multiplex PCR; TCRdb holds only in-frame clones, not every one. In the table there are roughly 170,000 clones, approximately 91% of which are singletons. This material consisted of peripheral blood, taken on day 0 of AZD1222 vaccination. All receptors derive from an adult in good health. The CDR3 runs from the conserved cysteine through the conserved F or W.

V gene | CDR3 length | CDR3 protein
TRBV5-4 | 14 | CASSLEEGGYEQYF
TRBV7-9 | 15 | CASSLASGTNYGYTF
TRBV5-8 | 17 | CASSQDITGLSYNEQFF
TRBV2 | 15 | CASSAGQGNAVTQYF
TRBV10-1 | 16 | CASSDSQGATNEKLFF
TRBV6-2/TRBV6-3 | 15 | CASNPWASGGNEQFF
TRBV28 | 12 | CASSLDLYEQYF
TRBV11-2 | 17 | CASSSIKGPGINQPQHF
TRBV7-3 | 15 | CASSPTSGNTGELFF
TRBV3-1/TRBV3-2 | 12 | CASSPVGREQFF
TRBV24-1 | 14 | CATSDSGGLRGYTF
TRBV28 | 16 | CASSSVRSSGANVLTF
TRBV27 | 14 | CASSFLGAKNIQYF